This T cell receptor beta chain was captured in a study of brain T cells in children with intractable seizures. Sample time point: blood from clinic visit 5 months post-surgery; TSC patient then seizure free. Sequencing was performed with immunoSEQ multiplex PCR; in TCRdb, only in-frame clones are kept and a portion is missing. The data show about 340,000 clones, 93% seen once. V dropped 6 bases and J dropped 0 bases, with 14 bases sitting between them. Germline values: CDR1 SEHNR, CDR2 FQNEAQ (reference sequence). The CDR3 has 15 residues. The origin of this receptor is a boy less than two years old with tuberous sclerosis and intractable seizures. The sequences come from peripheral blood, collected about 5 months after surgery. The chain has TRBV7-9 and TRBJ1-1, with a weak D call TRBD1 (5 bases). Here the CDR3 reads CASRPSPGLNTEAFF. In DNA form, the CDR3 reads TGTGCCAGCAGACCGTCCCCAGGGCTGAACACTGAAGCTTTCTTT.